These 19 T cell receptor beta chains were sequenced from one sample in a study of shared clonotypes between healthy human individuals. Assay used: immunoSEQ multiplex PCR; TCRdb lists only in-frame clones, some missing. This sample has some 1 million clones; about 74% occur once, and the top ten carry approximately 1.5%. Source material: memory CD4+ T cells sorted from blood. Noted subset: CD45RA-negative fraction. The origin of the receptors is a young man in good health.

The genes are TRBV10-2 and TRBJ1-2; D might be TRBD1 (5 bases). CDR1 WSHSY and CDR2 SAAADI come from the germline V gene. The length of the CDR3 is 12 residues. Trimming cost V 2 bases and J 7 bases, with 8 bases left between them. CDR3 nucleotides: TGCGCCAGCAGTGAGGGGGGTACTGGCTACACCTTC. Amino acids: CASSEGGTGYTF.

This chain joins TRBV15 and TRBJ1-6; D remains ambiguous. Trimming left V 5 bases short and J 14 bases short, with 19 bases between. Looked up from germline, CDR1 is LNHNV and CDR2 is YYDKDF (reference sequence). The CDR3 extends over 14 amino acids. CDR3 protein: CATSQFQAMSTLHF. Here the CDR3 DNA reads TGTGCCACCAGCCAATTCCAGGCCATGTCCACCCTCCACTTT.

This clone was detected ten times or more. The chain is built from TRBV30 and TRBJ2-5; 8 positions match TRBD2. The V gene's germline CDR1 is GTSNPN and CDR2 SVGIG (reference sequence). Trimming removed 1 base from V and 2 bases from J; junction bases left unmatched: 6. There are 15 residues in the CDR3. The CDR3 nucleotides read TGTGCCTGGAGTGGGACTAGCACTAAACAAGAGACCCAGTACTTC. Translated, it gives CAWSGTSTKQETQYF.

The rearrangement uses TRBV19 and TRBJ1-2, with D hard to call. The CDR3 length is 13 residues. Trimming cost V 8 bases and J 8 bases, with 18 bases left between them. Per the germline V gene, CDR1 is LNHDA and CDR2 is SQIVND (reference sequence). The CDR3, as DNA: TGTGCCAGTGGCCTACGGCAAGCGTACGGCTACACCTTC. Translated: CASGLRQAYGYTF.

A remark on this clone: Other nucleotide sequences in the sample specify the same CDR3. J is TRBJ2-1 and V is TRBV6-5; 7 bases match TRBD2. The CDR3 extends over 16 amino acids. Germline V gene sequence: CDR1 MNHEY, CDR2 SVGAGI. With V trimmed by 0 bases and J by 0 bases, 2 bases remained unmatched. The CDR3 here is CASSYSRGGSYNEQFF. The CDR3 DNA reads TGTGCCAGCAGTTACTCCCGCGGGGGCTCCTACAATGAGCAGTTCTTC.

The chain uses TRBV18 and TRBJ1-1; 7 nucleotides line up with TRBD1. Trimming cost V 3 bases and J 0 bases; bases outside gene matches: 7. The V gene's germline CDR1 is KGHSH and CDR2 LQKENI. The CDR3 has 16 amino acids. This chain's CDR3 is CASSPGQPLMNTEAFF. CDR3 nucleotides: TGTGCCAGCTCACCGGGACAGCCCCTAATGAACACTGAAGCTTTCTTT.

V and J are TRBV19 and TRBJ1-5, with TRBD1 identical over 7 bases. The CDR3 spans 18 residues. Germline values: CDR1 LNHDA, CDR2 SQIVND (reference sequence). V was pared by 7 bases and J by 2 bases, with 17 bases of the junction left unmatched. This chain's CDR3 is CASMLVDRTPAGNQPQHF. Written as DNA, the CDR3 is TGTGCCAGTATGTTGGTGGACAGGACCCCGGCGGGCAATCAGCCCCAGCATTTT.

Worth noting for this clone: Other nucleotide sequences in the sample specify the same CDR3. V and J are TRBV9 and TRBJ2-2; D assignment may be TRBD1 or TRBD2 (5 bases each). The CDR3 has 16 residues. Trimming took off 3 bases at V and 2 bases at J, with 14 bases between the two ends. CDR1 and CDR2 (germline): SGDLS, YYNGEE. The CDR3 DNA is TGTGCCAGCAGCGCTAGAGGGGACCGAAACACCGGGGAGCTGTTTTTT. Protein sequence: CASSARGDRNTGELFF.

The chain is built from TRBV6-7 and TRBJ1-4; D call uncertain. TRBV6-7 is an ORF, and what it does is uncertain. With 4 bases removed from V and 0 bases from J, the gap between germline ends came to 12 bases. The CDR3 sequence is 16 residues long. CDR3 protein: CASSSPKRATNEKLFF. In DNA form, the CDR3 reads TGTGCCAGCAGTTCCCCTAAGAGGGCAACTAATGAAAAACTGTTTTTT.

This clone has more than one count but fewer than ten. This chain links TRBV4-3 with TRBJ2-2; D ambiguous. The CDR3 contains 15 residues. V was shortened by 2 bases and J by 4 bases, with 11 bases between the two germline ends. Germline V gene lookup returns CDR1 LGHNA and CDR2 YSLEER. The CDR3 region is CASSQRRGSTGELFF. The CDR3 DNA is TGCGCCAGCAGCCAAAGACGCGGAAGCACCGGGGAGCTGTTTTTT.

The chain has TRBV7-9 and TRBJ2-5; D perhaps matches TRBD2 (6 bases). Trimming removed 6 bases at V and 2 bases at J, with 13 bases between. Per germline, CDR1 SEHNR and CDR2 FQNEAQ (reference sequence). The CDR3 spans 14 residues. CDR3 residues: CASSPGDRQETQYF. The CDR3 bases are TGTGCCAGCAGTCCGGGGGATCGGCAAGAGACCCAGTACTTC.

V is TRBV15 and J is TRBJ2-7, with 7 bases aligning to TRBD1. Germline V gene sequence: CDR1 LNHNV, CDR2 YYDKDF (reference sequence). The CDR3 runs to 13 residues. V shed 6 bases, J shed 13 bases, and the junction held 15 bases outside the gene matches. The CDR3 sequence is CATSEEGARAKYF. The CDR3 nucleotides are TGTGCCACCAGTGAAGAGGGGGCCAGGGCCAAATACTTC.

This chain uses TRBV7-9 with TRBJ2-1; 13 positions match TRBD2. The J segment lost 10 bases and the V segment lost 0 bases, leaving 9 bases of the junction unmatched. Germline CDR1 and CDR2: SEHNR and FQNEAQ (reference sequence). The CDR3 runs to 17 residues. CDR3 protein: CASSLAITSGRAGEQFF. CDR3 in DNA: TGTGCCAGCAGCTTAGCGATAACTAGCGGGAGGGCCGGGGAGCAGTTCTTC.

This rearrangement joins TRBV7-9 to TRBJ2-1; D may be TRBD2 (5 bases). CDR1 and CDR2 (germline): SEHNR, FQNEAQ (reference sequence). This CDR3 is built from 14 residues. Trimming shortened V by 5 bases and J by 9 bases, and 17 bases separated the two germline ends. CDR3 nucleotides: TGTGCCAGCAGCCGGGGTAGCGAGTCTAGTGAGCAGTTCTTC. Translating it yields CASSRGSESSEQFF.

This sequence joins TRBV5-6 and TRBJ1-2; tentative D call: TRBD1 (5 bases). The CDR3 has 14 residues. Germline CDR1 SGHDT, CDR2 YYEEEE. V shed 4 bases and J shed 4 bases, with 14 bases lying between them. The CDR3 protein is CASSPITRGYGYTF. The CDR3 coding sequence is TGTGCCAGCAGCCCTATAACAAGGGGCTATGGCTACACCTTC. The complete variable domain, with remaining parts taken from reference TRBV5-6 and TRBJ1-2, reads DAGVTQSPTHLIKTRGQQVTLRCSPKSGHDTVSWYQQALGQGPQFIFQYYEEEERQRGNFPDRFSGHQFPNYSSELNVNALLLGDSALYLCASSPITRGYGYTFGSGTRLTVV.

This clone was found once. A much more abundant neighbour one base away suggests this may be a read error. The same CDR3 is also encoded by other DNA sequences in this sample. This chain joins TRBV18 and TRBJ1-1; no reliable D call. This CDR3 has 13 amino acids. CDR1 and CDR2 (germline): KGHSH, LQKENI. The germline V and J ends were trimmed by 1 base and 3 bases, with 6 bases remaining between them. The CDR3 sequence is CASSPQGYTEAFF. Written as DNA, the CDR3 is TGTGCCAGCTCACCACAGGGATACACTGAAGCTTTCTTT.

This chain connects TRBV5-1 to TRBJ1-4, with D hard to call. Germline V gene lookup returns CDR1 SGHRS and CDR2 YFSETQ. The V and J ends lost 0 bases and 4 bases respectively, with 13 bases between them. This CDR3 comprises 16 residues. The CDR3 DNA reads as TGCGCCAGCAGCTTGGTAGGGAATGGAGGTAATGAAAAACTGTTTTTT. It codes for CASSLVGNGGNEKLFF.

The V and J genes are TRBV5-1 and TRBJ1-4, with 7 bases lining up with TRBD1. From germline, CDR1 is SGHRS and CDR2 YFSETQ. Trimming at V came to 0 bases and at J to 8 bases, leaving 7 bases not matched to a gene. The CDR3 spans 15 residues. For the CDR3, the DNA is TGCGCCAGCAGCTTGGGACAGGGAATTGGAGAAAAACTGTTTTTT. Encoded protein: CASSLGQGIGEKLFF.

The chain joins TRBV6-6 to TRBJ2-7; weak D call: TRBD1 (6 bases). CDR3 length equals 14 residues. CDR1 and CDR2 from the germline V gene are MNHNY and SVGAGI (reference sequence). V was shortened by 6 bases and J by 1 base, with 13 bases between the two germline ends. This CDR3 is CASRTGGYSYEQYF. CDR3 in DNA: TGTGCCAGCAGGACAGGAGGATATTCCTACGAGCAGTACTTC.